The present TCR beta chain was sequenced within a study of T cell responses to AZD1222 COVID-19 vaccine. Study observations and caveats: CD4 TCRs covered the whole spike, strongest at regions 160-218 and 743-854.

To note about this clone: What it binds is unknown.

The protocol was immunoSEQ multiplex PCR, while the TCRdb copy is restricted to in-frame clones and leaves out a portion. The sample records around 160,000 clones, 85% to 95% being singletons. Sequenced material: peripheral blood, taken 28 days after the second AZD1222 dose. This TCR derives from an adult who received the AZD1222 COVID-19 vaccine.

CDR3 nucleotide sequence: TGTGCCAGCAGCCCGGGACTAGCGGGTGGGGAGCAGTTCTTC. Its protein is CASSPGLAGGEQFF. The chain links TRBV11-2 to TRBJ2-1, with TRBD2 identical over 12 bases. V dropped 5 bases and J dropped 10; count of bases not matched to a gene: 6. Germline CDR1 and CDR2: SGHAT and FQNNGV. This CDR3 has 14 amino acids.